The 24 T cell receptor beta chains presented below share a single source sample, sequenced in a study of shared clonotypes between healthy human individuals. Sequenced by immunoSEQ multiplex PCR; TCRdb stores in-frame clones only, minus some. The sample holds 780,000 or so clones, 55% to 75% seen once. Sequencing was carried out using memory CD4+ T cells sorted from blood. Subset specified: CD45RA-negative fraction. All receptors come from a woman aged 25 to 39 in good health.

About this clone: Germline and junction disagree at one end, which may indicate a read error. The chain has TRBV6-1 and TRBJ2-7, with D tentatively TRBD2 (5 bases). This CDR3 spans 10 amino acids. Germline CDR1 MNHNS, CDR2 SASEGT. CDR3 loop: CAARLGEIIF. The DNA of the CDR3 is TGTGCAGCGCGGTTGGGAGAAATCATCTTC.

V gene TRBV18 combines with J gene TRBJ2-2, with 8 bases aligning to TRBD1. CDR1 KGHSH and CDR2 LQKENI come from the germline V gene. This CDR3 is 16 amino acids long. The J segment lost 4 bases and the V segment lost 3 bases, leaving 7 bases of the junction unmatched. The CDR3 reads CASSPRQGASTGELFF. CDR3 DNA sequence: TGTGCCAGCTCACCGCGGCAGGGGGCTAGCACCGGGGAGCTGTTTTTT.

The chain has TRBV5-1 and TRBJ2-1; 8 bases map to TRBD2. The CDR3 sequence is 14 residues long. Unmatched junction bases numbered 5, after V lost 5 bases and J lost 4 bases. From germline, CDR1 is SGHRS and CDR2 YFSETQ. CDR3 region: CASRAAGGYNEQFF. In DNA, the CDR3 is TGCGCCAGCAGGGCGGCGGGAGGATACAATGAGCAGTTCTTC.

Only a few counts were recorded for this clone. The gene calls are TRBV6-5 and TRBJ2-7, with 7 bases lining up with TRBD2. This CDR3 is built from 16 residues. V shed 2 bases, J shed 7 bases, and the junction held 14 bases outside the gene matches. Looked up from germline, CDR1 is MNHEY and CDR2 is SVGAGI. CDR3 bases: TGTGCCAGCAGTTACATTTGGGGGACTACCTTAGGTGAGCAGTACTTC. Encoded protein: CASSYIWGTTLGEQYF.

This sequence joins TRBV2 and TRBJ2-7; D is possibly TRBD1 (5 bases). V lost 6 bases and J 4 bases, leaving 7 bases between the germline ends. CDR3 length: 11 residues. The V gene's germline CDR1 is SNHLY and CDR2 FYNNEI. The CDR3 reads CASRQEYEQYF. Written as DNA, the CDR3 is TGTGCCAGCAGACAGGAGTACGAGCAGTACTTC. Combining the CDR3 with reference TRBV2 and TRBJ2-7 gives the whole variable domain EPEVTQTPSHQVTQMGQEVILRCVPISNHLYFYWYRQILGQKVEFLVSFYNNEISEKSEIFDDQFSVERPDGSNFTLKIRSTKLEDSAMYFCASRQEYEQYFGPGTRLTVT.

This clone was seen ten or more times. This chain joins TRBV11-2 and TRBJ2-7; D remains unclear. In germline, CDR1 is SGHAT, CDR2 FQNNGV. V was pared by 1 base and J by 0 bases, with 13 bases between. CDR3 length: 16 residues. CDR3 sequence reads: CASSLGRTLSSYEQYF. The CDR3 DNA reads as TGTGCCAGCAGCTTAGGAAGGACGTTAAGCTCCTACGAGCAGTACTTC.

The chain uses TRBV18 and TRBJ1-5, with 10 bases identical to TRBD1. Unmatched junction bases numbered 9, after V lost 3 bases and J lost 7 bases. Germline V gene lookup returns CDR1 KGHSH and CDR2 LQKENI. The CDR3 runs 16 residues. DNA for the CDR3: TGTGCCAGCTCACCCGCGACAGGGGGCACAGGACAGCCCCAGCATTTT. Translated: CASSPATGGTGQPQHF. The full variable domain, in which reference TRBV18 and TRBJ1-5 provide the parts outside the CDR3, is NAGVMQNPRHLVRRRGQEARLRCSPMKGHSHVYWYRQLPEEGLKFMVYLQKENIIDESGMPKERFSAEFPKEGPSILRIQQVVRGDSAAYFCASSPATGGTGQPQHFGDGTRLSIL.

In its sample, this clone was seen once. V gene TRBV2 combines with J gene TRBJ2-7; 10 bases map to TRBD2. Per germline, CDR1 SNHLY and CDR2 FYNNEI. V was pared by 10 bases and J by 3 bases, with 6 bases of the junction left unmatched. This CDR3 spans 13 amino acids. DNA of the CDR3: TGTGCCACCCAGGGACTAGCGATCTACGAGCAGTACTTC. This translates into CATQGLAIYEQYF.

V gene TRBV6-1 combines with J gene TRBJ1-5; D ambiguous. The V end was cut by 5 bases, the J end by 9 bases, with 14 bases between. Germline V gene sequence: CDR1 MNHNS, CDR2 SASEGT. CDR3 length: 13 amino acids. Here the CDR3 reads CASSPSTARPQHF. DNA of the CDR3: TGTGCCAGCAGTCCCTCCACTGCTCGGCCCCAGCATTTT.

In DNA, the CDR3 is TGTGCCAGCAGTGAACCTCTAGTCCCGGGGGAGACCCAGTACTTC. Its protein product is CASSEPLVPGETQYF. This chain connects TRBV25-1 to TRBJ2-5; maybe TRBD2 (5 bases). Trimming left V 2 bases short and J 5 bases short, with 15 bases between. This CDR3 region has 15 residues. CDR1 is MGHDK, CDR2 SYGVNS, per germline.

The chain joins TRBV25-1 to TRBJ2-1; TRBD1 aligns across 9 bases. Unmatched junction bases numbered 3, after V lost 8 bases and J lost 1 base. The germline gives CDR1 MGHDK, CDR2 SYGVNS. CDR3 size: 14 residues. CDR3 in amino acids: CASSGQGSYNEQFF. DNA of the CDR3: TGTGCCAGCTCGGGACAGGGATCCTACAATGAGCAGTTCTTC.

This clone has a single count. The gene calls are TRBV27 and TRBJ1-2; no clear D. CDR3 length equals 13 residues. Germline CDR1 MNHEY, CDR2 SMNVEV (reference sequence). V lost 7 bases and J 2 bases, leaving 11 bases between the germline ends. The CDR3 nucleotides are TGTGCCAGCATCCCGAGGGTCAACTATGGCTACACCTTC. It codes for CASIPRVNYGYTF.

The rearrangement joins TRBV29-1 to TRBJ2-7; TRBD2 matches 15 bases. Trimming removed 6 bases from V and 6 bases from J; junction bases left unmatched: 0. The CDR3 loop spans 12 amino acids. Looked up from germline, CDR1 is SQVTM and CDR2 is ANQGSEA. CDR3 sequence reads: CSVGLAGGEQYF. CDR3 nucleotides: TGCAGCGTGGGACTAGCGGGAGGCGAGCAGTACTTC.

The V call is TRBV18, the J call TRBJ1-2; D gene ambiguous. Trimming took off 2 bases at V and 6 bases at J, with 13 bases between the two ends. This CDR3 has 14 amino acids. Germline V gene data show CDR1 as KGHSH and CDR2 as LQKENI. The CDR3 nucleotides read TGTGCCAGCTCACCAAGTGGGCAGGCGCATGGCTACACCTTC. Amino acids: CASSPSGQAHGYTF.

This chain connects TRBV25-1 to TRBJ2-5; 10 positions agree with TRBD1. This CDR3 spans 16 amino acids. The germline V gene encodes CDR1 MGHDK and CDR2 SYGVNS. The V and J ends lost 5 bases and 5 bases, in that order; junction bases with no gene match: 11. The CDR3 nucleotides read TGTGCCAGCAGTCTCTCTCGTCTGGGACAGGGGGAGACCCAGTACTTC. The encoded protein is CASSLSRLGQGETQYF.

V gene TRBV5-5 combines with J gene TRBJ2-1; the match to TRBD2 covers 7 bases. In germline, CDR1 is SGHKS, CDR2 YYEKEE (reference sequence). Trimming removed 0 bases from V and 12 bases from J; junction bases left unmatched: 12. This CDR3 spans 15 amino acids. CDR3 coding DNA: TGTGCCAGCAGCTTGGGTGGACTAGTTGAGGTATGGCAGTTCTTC. This translates into CASSLGGLVEVWQFF.

The chain combines TRBV7-2 with TRBJ2-7; D perhaps matches TRBD1 (6 bases). The CDR3 loop spans 14 amino acids. The germline V and J ends were trimmed by 5 bases and 7 bases, with 18 bases remaining between them. Germline loops: CDR1 SGHTA, CDR2 FQGNSA. CDR3 protein: CASSAPGQPFEQYF. DNA for the CDR3: TGTGCCAGCAGCGCACCGGGACAACCTTTTGAGCAGTACTTC.

The chain combines TRBV5-6 with TRBJ2-1; 11 bases fit TRBD2. After removal of 1 base from V and 0 bases from J, the junction contained 9 bases not matched to a gene. The CDR3 is made up of 19 amino acids. The V gene's germline CDR1 is SGHDT and CDR2 YYEEEE. CDR3 sequence reads: CASSLWTSGYSSSYNEQFF. CDR3 DNA: TGTGCCAGCAGCTTGTGGACTAGCGGGTACTCGAGCTCCTACAATGAGCAGTTCTTC.

The chain joins TRBV4-2 to TRBJ2-2; 11 nucleotides match TRBD2. Germline-derived CDR1 and CDR2 are LGHNA and YNFKEQ. The CDR3 spans 18 residues. The junction had 9 bases not matched to a gene; V was cut back by 3 bases and J by 3 bases. CDR3 DNA: TGTGCCAGCAGCCAGGGGACCGGGACTAGCGGTGACACCGGGGAGCTGTTTTTT. It is translated as CASSQGTGTSGDTGELFF.

This clone showed up just a few times. The chain carries TRBV6-1 and TRBJ2-7, with 7 bases fitting TRBD1. The CDR3 is 14 residues long. Germline CDR1 is MNHNS and CDR2 is SASEGT. V trimming: 11 bases; J trimming: 9 bases; junction bases outside the gene matches: 19. CDR3 residues: CAGGRDRVLSAQYF. As DNA, the CDR3 is TGTGCCGGGGGTCGGGACAGAGTCCTTTCCGCGCAGTACTTC.

This chain uses TRBV19 with TRBJ1-5; 10 nucleotides agree with TRBD1. Trimming took 7 bases from V and 6 from J; bases not matched to a gene: 12. Germline V gene data show CDR1 as LNHDA and CDR2 as SQIVND (reference sequence). The CDR3 has 16 amino acids. The CDR3 protein is CASTSAGTGASQPQHF. The CDR3 region has the DNA TGTGCCAGTACCTCCGCCGGGACAGGGGCTTCTCAGCCCCAGCATTTT. Full variable domain (outside the CDR3, taken from reference TRBV19 and TRBJ1-5): DGGITQSPKYLFRKEGQNVTLSCEQNLNHDAMYWYRQDPGQGLRLIYYSQIVNDFQKGDIAEGYSVSREKKESFPLTVTSAQKNPTAFYLCASTSAGTGASQPQHFGDGTRLSIL.

This sequence joins TRBV9 and TRBJ2-3; D not certain. Looked up from germline, CDR1 is SGDLS and CDR2 is YYNGEE. Between the trimmed V and J ends, which lost 2 bases and 4 bases, there was a span of 11 bases. The CDR3 runs 14 residues. The CDR3 nucleotides read TGTGCCAGCAGCGTTACAGTGTCTGCAGATACGCAGTATTTT. Translating it yields CASSVTVSADTQYF.

V usage is TRBV7-6 and J usage is TRBJ2-5; D is possibly TRBD1 (6 bases). Trimming took off 5 bases at V and 4 bases at J, with 20 bases between the two ends. The CDR3 runs to 16 residues. Germline lookup yields CDR1 SGHVS and CDR2 FNYEAQ. CDR3 protein: CASSPKQGLSAETQYF. The CDR3 DNA reads as TGTGCCAGCAGCCCCAAGCAGGGGCTAAGTGCAGAGACCCAGTACTTC. The full variable domain, rest sourced from reference TRBV7-6 and TRBJ2-5, is GAGVSQSPRYKVTKRGQDVALRCDPISGHVSLYWYRQALGQGPEFLTYFNYEAQQDKSGLPNDRFSAERPEGSISTLTIQRTEQRDSAMYRCASSPKQGLSAETQYFGPGTRLLVL.

This clone was seen more than once but under ten times. Other DNA sequences from this sample encode an identical CDR3 as well. The chain has TRBV7-9 and TRBJ1-1, with TRBD1 identical over 7 bases. The V and J ends lost 5 bases and 3 bases, in that order; junction bases with no gene match: 3. CDR1 is SEHNR, CDR2 FQNEAQ, per germline (reference sequence). The CDR3 length is 13 residues. The CDR3 nucleotides read TGTGCCAGCAGCATTCAGGGGGACACTGAAGCTTTCTTT. Its translation is CASSIQGDTEAFF.